The clone carrying this T cell receptor (beta chain) was recorded many times. The antigen is undetermined. The source of the sample is a study of T-cell reconstitution after alpha-beta-depleted transplantation in children. Findings of the study overall: Newly produced T cells mostly provided counts and TCRbeta diversity after one year, as hyperexpanded clones declined. Several hundred rapidly expanded clones from non-depleted graft cells reportedly supplied alpha-beta T cells about two months post-transplant. Some patients' high day-60 TCRbeta diversity was attributed to recipient cells surviving conditioning.

A library of TCRbeta sequences, prepared with unique molecular identifiers, was generated. One entry per CDR3 protein, called by TCRdb with MiXCR from the PCR reads. The table shows about 200,000 distinct CDR3 sequences, with under 8.5% occurring only once. Sequencing used PBMCs, obtained before TCRalphabeta/CD19-depleted stem cell transplant. This clonotype originated in a boy younger than 10 with acute lymphoblastic leukemia, due to receive a stem cell transplant.

The CDR3 loop is CSAGDSYNSPLHF. CDR3 coding DNA: TGCAGTGCCGGGGATTCCTATAATTCACCCCTCCACTTT. This chain uses TRBV20-1 with TRBJ1-6, with D hard to call. The length of the CDR3 is 13 residues. Germline CDR1 is DFQATT and CDR2 is SNEGSKA (reference sequence). The V end was cut by 6 bases, the J end by 1 base, with 7 bases between.